Listed here are 20 T cell receptor beta chains from one sample, sequenced in a study of control samples from healthy donors and cancer patients. Profiled with immunoSEQ multiplex PCR; TCRdb holds only in-frame clones, not every one. The sample gives some 96,000 clones, approximately 95% of which show up once; 8% is in the top ten. The material sequenced was blood. These TCRs come from a man aged 18 to 30 in good health.

This sequence joins TRBV2 and TRBJ1-6; TRBD1 aligns across 7 bases. The CDR3 consists of 19 residues. Trimming took 6 bases from V and 4 from J; bases not matched to a gene: 18. CDR1 is SNHLY and CDR2 is FYNNEI in the germline V gene. CDR3 in DNA: TGTGCCAGCAGCGTAAGGGACAGTTCCAAGTCTTTTTATAATTCACCCCTCCACTTT. This translates into CASSVRDSSKSFYNSPLHF.

The chain uses TRBV6-5 and TRBJ1-4; D may be TRBD1 (6 bases). Germline CDR1 reads MNHEY; CDR2 reads SVGAGI. V was pared by 0 bases and J by 7 bases, with 12 bases between. The CDR3 is 15 residues long. CDR3 in amino acids: CASSYSRGHSEKLFF. The CDR3 nucleotides read TGTGCCAGCAGTTACTCACGGGGGCACAGTGAAAAACTGTTTTTT.

This clone was recorded only once. The chain uses TRBV11-2 and TRBJ2-3; D is unresolved. This CDR3 is 16 amino acids long. The germline CDR1 and CDR2 sequences are SGHAT and FQNNGV. Trimming stripped 3 bases from V and 0 bases from J, with 13 bases between. The CDR3 nucleotides read TGTGCCAGCAGCTTCAAAGGGTACGGGAGCACAGATACGCAGTATTTT. It codes for CASSFKGYGSTDTQYF.

The chain joins TRBV13 to TRBJ1-2; tentatively, D is TRBD1 (5 bases). Trimming pared 2 bases from V and 8 bases from J, leaving 12 bases between. This CDR3 has 13 amino acids. CDR1 is PRHDT and CDR2 is FYEKMQ in the germline V gene (reference sequence). CDR3 in amino acids: CASSLYPRDGYTF. CDR3 nucleotide sequence: TGTGCCAGCAGCTTATACCCGAGGGACGGCTACACCTTC.

V usage is TRBV2 and J usage is TRBJ2-5; no firm D call. The V end lost 3 bases, the J end lost 2 bases, and 7 bases lay between the germline ends. Looked up from germline, CDR1 is SNHLY and CDR2 is FYNNEI. The CDR3 sequence is 13 residues long. The CDR3 coding sequence is TGTGCCAGCAGTGATCCCCTGCAAGAGACCCAGTACTTC. Protein sequence: CASSDPLQETQYF.

For this clone: This sample also contains other DNA sequences that code for the same CDR3. As DNA, the CDR3 is TGTGCCAGTAGTACGGTCTATGGCTACACCTTC. Translating gives CASSTVYGYTF. The rearrangement uses TRBV19 and TRBJ1-2, with no clear D. V lost 4 bases to trimming and J lost 4 bases, with 4 bases between them. Germline V lookup: CDR1 LNHDA, CDR2 SQIVND (reference sequence). This CDR3 is 11 amino acids long.

The chain joins TRBV12-3 or TRBV12-4 to TRBJ1-1; perhaps TRBD1 as D (5 bases). V shed 6 bases and J shed 10 bases, with 18 bases lying between them. The CDR3 has 13 residues. Here the CDR3 reads CASSPREGWVAFF. The CDR3 coding sequence is TGTGCCAGCAGCCCTCGTGAGGGGTGGGTAGCTTTCTTT.

V usage is TRBV27 and J usage is TRBJ2-7; 9 bases are shared with TRBD1. This CDR3 has 14 amino acids. Unmatched junction bases numbered 3, after V lost 2 bases and J lost 4 bases. CDR1 is MNHEY, CDR2 SMNVEV, per germline (reference sequence). The CDR3 nucleotides read TGTGCCAGCAGTTTACGTGACAGGGGGTACGAGCAGTACTTC. As protein: CASSLRDRGYEQYF.

The chain carries TRBV21-1 and TRBJ1-2. TRBV21-1 is a pseudogene. CDR3 length: 11 residues. The CDR3 DNA reads as TGTGCCAGCAGCAATAACTATGGCTACACCTTC. Translated: CASSNNYGYTF.

DNA for the CDR3: TGCGCCAGCAGCCACCCTTGGGGGGCGAAAGACAATGAGCAGTTCTTC. This encodes CASSHPWGAKDNEQFF. The chain couples TRBV4-1 to TRBJ2-1, with D perhaps being TRBD1 or TRBD2 (6 bases each). Trimming removed 3 bases at V and 5 bases at J, with 17 bases between. The CDR3 loop spans 16 amino acids. Germline V gives CDR1 MGHRA, CDR2 YSYEKL.

The chain employs TRBV28 and TRBJ2-1; 9 bases fit TRBD2. The CDR3 is 15 residues long. Germline V gene lookup returns CDR1 MDHEN and CDR2 SYDVKM. Trimming cost V 6 bases and J 4 bases; bases outside gene matches: 7. CDR3 sequence reads: CASSSRLAAYNEQFF. The CDR3 nucleotides read TGTGCCAGCAGCTCCCGACTAGCGGCGTACAATGAGCAGTTCTTC.

This rearrangement joins TRBV7-9 to TRBJ2-1, with D possibly being TRBD2 (6 bases). The CDR3 sequence is 16 residues long. Trimming removed 0 bases at V and 2 bases at J, with 11 bases between. Germline CDR1 SEHNR, CDR2 FQNEAQ (reference sequence). CDR3 loop: CASSLASGGPYNEQFF. In nucleotides, the CDR3 is TGTGCCAGCAGCTTAGCTAGCGGAGGACCCTACAATGAGCAGTTCTTC.

V and J are TRBV27 and TRBJ2-7; 9 nucleotides agree with TRBD1. The trim removed 4 bases at V and 4 bases at J, leaving 8 bases unmatched. The CDR3 is made up of 15 amino acids. Germline V gene sequence: CDR1 MNHEY, CDR2 SMNVEV (reference sequence). The CDR3 loop reads CASSSRGTGIYEQYF. The CDR3 bases are TGTGCCAGCAGTTCTCGGGGGACAGGGATTTACGAGCAGTACTTC.

This clone was recorded once. CDR3 DNA: TGTGCCAGCAGCTGGACTAGCGGGGGGCTCACAGATACGCAGTATTTT. Its translation: CASSWTSGGLTDTQYF. This rearrangement joins TRBV7-2 to TRBJ2-3; TRBD2 agrees at 14 bases. CDR3 length: 16 amino acids. The trim removed 4 bases at V and 2 bases at J, leaving 2 bases unmatched. CDR1 is SGHTA, CDR2 FQGNSA, per germline.

The rearrangement uses TRBV9 and TRBJ1-2; 8 nucleotides align to TRBD1. The CDR3 has 14 residues. The germline CDR1 and CDR2 sequences are SGDLS and YYNGEE. V shed 3 bases, J shed 6 bases, and the junction held 7 bases outside the gene matches. For the CDR3, the DNA is TGTGCCAGCAGCGGGGGACAGGCAATTAATGGCTACACCTTC. It encodes CASSGGQAINGYTF. The full variable domain, completed using reference TRBV9 and TRBJ1-2, is DSGVTQTPKHLITATGQRVTLRCSPRSGDLSVYWYQQSLDQGLQFLIQYYNGEERAKGNILERFSAQQFPDLHSELNLSSLELGDSALYFCASSGGQAINGYTFGSGTRLTVV.

The rearrangement links TRBV7-9 to TRBJ1-1; D is undetermined. CDR1 is SEHNR, CDR2 FQNEAQ, per germline (reference sequence). Trimming shortened V by 5 bases and J by 5 bases, and 9 bases separated the two germline ends. This CDR3 spans 12 amino acids. The CDR3 sequence: CASSPHRTEAFF. The CDR3 bases are TGTGCCAGCAGCCCTCATCGTACTGAAGCTTTCTTT.

The V call is TRBV6-6, the J call TRBJ1-6, with 9 bases fitting TRBD1. With V trimmed by 5 bases and J by 0 bases, 5 bases remained unmatched. The CDR3 contains 17 residues. From germline, CDR1 is MNHNY and CDR2 SVGAGI (reference sequence). Written as DNA, the CDR3 is TGTGCCAGCAGTCTCCGGGACAGGGTCTCCTATAATTCACCCCTCCACTTT. Translated, it gives CASSLRDRVSYNSPLHF.

V usage is TRBV7-6 and J usage is TRBJ2-5; D perhaps matches TRBD1 (6 bases). The length of the CDR3 is 15 residues. Germline CDR1 SGHVS, CDR2 FNYEAQ. Trimming took off 1 base at V and 3 bases at J, with 12 bases between the two ends. Here the CDR3 DNA reads TGTGCCAGCAGCTTAGTAGGGACACCCGAAGAGACCCAGTACTTC. Encoded protein: CASSLVGTPEETQYF.

This chain connects TRBV6-5 to TRBJ2-1; 7 bases are a match to TRBD2. There are 16 residues in the CDR3. CDR1 and CDR2 (germline): MNHEY, SVGAGI. The V and J ends lost 4 bases and 8 bases, in that order; junction bases with no gene match: 14. CDR3 nucleotides: TGTGCCAGCAGTTTGGCGGGGGAAACCCCGGTTTATGAGCAGTTCTTC. This codes for CASSLAGETPVYEQFF.

This chain links TRBV7-9 with TRBJ1-2; D perhaps matches TRBD1 (6 bases). Trimming left V 5 bases short and J 4 bases short, with 11 bases between. The CDR3 extends over 13 amino acids. Germline V lookup: CDR1 SEHNR, CDR2 FQNEAQ (reference sequence). Written as DNA, the CDR3 is TGTGCCAGCAGCCTCGGACAGATCTATGGCTACACCTTC. Translated: CASSLGQIYGYTF. The full variable domain, with the rest looked up from reference TRBV7-9 and TRBJ1-2, is DTGVSQNPRHKITKRGQNVTFRCDPISEHNRLYWYRQTLGQGPEFLTYFQNEAQLEKSRLLSDRFSAERPKGSFSTLEIQRTEQGDSAMYLCASSLGQIYGYTFGSGTRLTVV.